A single T cell receptor (beta chain) is shown here with its context. Antigen specificity is unknown. The sample belongs to a study of T cell responses to AZD1222 COVID-19 vaccine. Assay used: immunoSEQ multiplex PCR; TCRdb lists only in-frame clones, some missing. There are about 110,000 clones in the sample; approximately 90% occur only once, and roughly 3% lies in the top ten. Study results and caveats: Elevations in Spike-specific TCR breadth and depth followed administration of two AZD1222 doses. The donor group comprised mostly white British people and more females; the analysis possibly underestimated clonal diversity.

The starting material was peripheral blood, obtained on day 0 of MenACWY control vaccination. This sequence originates from an adult in good health.

CDR3 amino acids: CASSTGPYNEQFF. In DNA form, the CDR3 reads TGTGCCAGTAGTACGGGGCCCTACAATGAGCAGTTCTTC. The chain recombines TRBV19 with TRBJ2-1; D tentatively reads TRBD1 or TRBD2 (5 bases each). Between the trimmed V and J ends, which lost 4 bases and 2 bases, there was a span of 6 bases. CDR1 and CDR2 (germline): LNHDA, SQIVND (reference sequence). This CDR3 is built from 13 residues.